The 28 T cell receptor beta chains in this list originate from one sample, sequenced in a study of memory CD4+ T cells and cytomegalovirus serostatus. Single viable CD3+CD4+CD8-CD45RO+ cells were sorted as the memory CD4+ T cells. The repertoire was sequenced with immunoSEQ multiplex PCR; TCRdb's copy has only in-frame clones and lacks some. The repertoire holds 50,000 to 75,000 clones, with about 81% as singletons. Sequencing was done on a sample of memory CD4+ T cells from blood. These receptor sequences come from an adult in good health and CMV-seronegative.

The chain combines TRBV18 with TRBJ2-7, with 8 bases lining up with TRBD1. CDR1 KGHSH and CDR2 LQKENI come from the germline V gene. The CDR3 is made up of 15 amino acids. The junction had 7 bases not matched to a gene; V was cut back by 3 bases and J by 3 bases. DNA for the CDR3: TGTGCCAGCTCACCCGTTCGGGACAGGCTCTACGAGCAGTACTTC. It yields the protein CASSPVRDRLYEQYF.

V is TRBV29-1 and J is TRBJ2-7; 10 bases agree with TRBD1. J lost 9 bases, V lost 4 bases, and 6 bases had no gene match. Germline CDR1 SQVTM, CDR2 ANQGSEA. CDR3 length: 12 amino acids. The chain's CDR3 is CSVGGQGLAQYF. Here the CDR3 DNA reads TGCAGCGTTGGGGGACAGGGGTTGGCGCAGTACTTC.

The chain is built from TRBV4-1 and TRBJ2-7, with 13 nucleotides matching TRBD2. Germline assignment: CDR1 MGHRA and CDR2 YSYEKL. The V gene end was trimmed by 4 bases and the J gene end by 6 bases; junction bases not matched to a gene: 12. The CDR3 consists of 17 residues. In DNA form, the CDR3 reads TGCGCCAGCAGCCGAAGACTAGCGGGAGGTTCTCCGGCCGAGCAGTACTTC. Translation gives CASSRRLAGGSPAEQYF.

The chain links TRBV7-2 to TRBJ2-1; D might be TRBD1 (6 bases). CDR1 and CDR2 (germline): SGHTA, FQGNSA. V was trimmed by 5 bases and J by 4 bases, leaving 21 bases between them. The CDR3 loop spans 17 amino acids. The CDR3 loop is CASSDVLGTKLYNEQFF. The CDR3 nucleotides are TGTGCCAGCAGCGACGTACTCGGGACAAAACTTTACAATGAGCAGTTCTTC.

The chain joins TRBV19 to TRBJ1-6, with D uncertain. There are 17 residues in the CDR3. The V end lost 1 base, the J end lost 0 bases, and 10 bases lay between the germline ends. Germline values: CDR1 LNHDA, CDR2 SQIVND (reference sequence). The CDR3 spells CASSIGGLGSYNSPLHF. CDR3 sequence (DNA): TGTGCCAGTAGTATAGGAGGGTTAGGCTCCTATAATTCACCCCTCCACTTT.

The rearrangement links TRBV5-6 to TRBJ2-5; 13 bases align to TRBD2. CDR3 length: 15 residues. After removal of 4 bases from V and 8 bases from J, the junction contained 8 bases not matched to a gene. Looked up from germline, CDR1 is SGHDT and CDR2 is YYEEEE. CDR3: CASSLGLAGARTQYF. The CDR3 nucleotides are TGTGCCAGCAGCCTAGGACTAGCGGGGGCCAGAACCCAGTACTTC.

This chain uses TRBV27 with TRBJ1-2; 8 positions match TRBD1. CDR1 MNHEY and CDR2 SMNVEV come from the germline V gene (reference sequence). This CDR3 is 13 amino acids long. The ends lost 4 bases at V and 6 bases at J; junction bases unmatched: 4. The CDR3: CASSSRQGNGYTF. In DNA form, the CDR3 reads TGTGCCAGCAGTTCACGACAGGGGAATGGCTACACCTTC.

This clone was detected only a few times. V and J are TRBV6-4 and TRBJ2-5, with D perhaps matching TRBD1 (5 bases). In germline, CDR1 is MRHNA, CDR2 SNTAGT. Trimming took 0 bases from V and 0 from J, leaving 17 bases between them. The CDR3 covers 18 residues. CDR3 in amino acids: CASSDSSNPTVYQETQYF. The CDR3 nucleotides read TGTGCCAGCAGTGACTCTTCCAACCCGACAGTGTACCAAGAGACCCAGTACTTC.

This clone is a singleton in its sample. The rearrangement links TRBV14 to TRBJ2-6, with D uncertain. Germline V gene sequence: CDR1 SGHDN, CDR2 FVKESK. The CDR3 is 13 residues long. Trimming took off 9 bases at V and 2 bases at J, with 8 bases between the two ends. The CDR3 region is CASGVPGANVLTF. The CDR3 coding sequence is TGTGCCAGTGGAGTCCCTGGGGCCAACGTCCTGACTTTC.

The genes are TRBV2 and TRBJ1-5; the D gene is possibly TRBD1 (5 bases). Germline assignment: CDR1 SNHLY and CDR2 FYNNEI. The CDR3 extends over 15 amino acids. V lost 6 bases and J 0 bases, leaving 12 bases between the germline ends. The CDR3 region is CASSDSRNSNQPQHF. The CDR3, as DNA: TGTGCCAGCAGCGACAGTAGAAATAGCAATCAGCCCCAGCATTTT.

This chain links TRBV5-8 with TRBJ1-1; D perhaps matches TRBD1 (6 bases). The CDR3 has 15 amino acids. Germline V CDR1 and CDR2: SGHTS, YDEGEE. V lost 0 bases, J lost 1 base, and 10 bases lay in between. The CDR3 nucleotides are TGTGCCAGCAGCTTGGTGGGGGGGCCGAACACTGAAGCTTTCTTT. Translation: CASSLVGGPNTEAFF.

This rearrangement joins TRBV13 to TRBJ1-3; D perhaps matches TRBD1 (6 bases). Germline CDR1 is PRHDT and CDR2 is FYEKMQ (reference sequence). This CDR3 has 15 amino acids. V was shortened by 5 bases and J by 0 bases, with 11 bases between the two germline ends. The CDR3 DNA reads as TGTGCCAGCAGCCTCAGGGGATCCTCTGGAAACACCATATATTTT. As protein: CASSLRGSSGNTIYF.

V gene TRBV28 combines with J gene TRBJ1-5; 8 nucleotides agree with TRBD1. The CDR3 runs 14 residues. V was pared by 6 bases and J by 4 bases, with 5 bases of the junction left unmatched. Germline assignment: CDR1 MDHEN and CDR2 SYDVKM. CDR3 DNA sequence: TGTGCCAGCAGACCGACAGGGGAGAATCAGCCCCAGCATTTT. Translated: CASRPTGENQPQHF.

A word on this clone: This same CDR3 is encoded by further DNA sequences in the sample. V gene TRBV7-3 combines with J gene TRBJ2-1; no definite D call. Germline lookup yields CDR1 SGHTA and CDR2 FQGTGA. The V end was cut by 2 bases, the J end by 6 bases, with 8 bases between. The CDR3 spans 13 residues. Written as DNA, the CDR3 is TGTGCCAGCAGCTTAGGGCTTACCAATGAGCAGTTCTTC. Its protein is CASSLGLTNEQFF.

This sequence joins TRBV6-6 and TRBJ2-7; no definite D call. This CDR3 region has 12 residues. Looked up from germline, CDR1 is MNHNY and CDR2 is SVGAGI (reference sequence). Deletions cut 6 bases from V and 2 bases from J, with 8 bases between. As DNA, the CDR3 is TGTGCCAGCAGCCAAGTGGCCTACGAGCAGTACTTC. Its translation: CASSQVAYEQYF.

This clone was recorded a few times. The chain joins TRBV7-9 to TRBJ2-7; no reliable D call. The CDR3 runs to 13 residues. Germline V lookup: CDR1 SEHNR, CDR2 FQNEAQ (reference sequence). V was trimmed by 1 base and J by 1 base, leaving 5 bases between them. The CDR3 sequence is CASSLGRSYEQYF. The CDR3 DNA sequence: TGTGCCAGCAGCTTAGGAAGATCCTACGAGCAGTACTTC.

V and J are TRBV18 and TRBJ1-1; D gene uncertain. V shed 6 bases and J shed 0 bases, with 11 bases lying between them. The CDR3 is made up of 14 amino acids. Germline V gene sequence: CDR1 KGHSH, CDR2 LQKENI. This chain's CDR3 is CASSPAFMNTEAFF. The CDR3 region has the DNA TGTGCCAGCTCTCCTGCCTTCATGAACACTGAAGCTTTCTTT.

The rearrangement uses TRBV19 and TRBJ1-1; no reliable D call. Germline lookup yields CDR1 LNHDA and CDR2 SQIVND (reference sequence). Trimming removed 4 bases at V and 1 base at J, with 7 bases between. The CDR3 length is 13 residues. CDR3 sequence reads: CASSRMGNTEAFF. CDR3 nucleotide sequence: TGTGCCAGTAGTAGAATGGGGAACACTGAAGCTTTCTTT. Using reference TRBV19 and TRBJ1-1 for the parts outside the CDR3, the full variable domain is DGGITQSPKYLFRKEGQNVTLSCEQNLNHDAMYWYRQDPGQGLRLIYYSQIVNDFQKGDIAEGYSVSREKKESFPLTVTSAQKNPTAFYLCASSRMGNTEAFFGQGTRLTVV.

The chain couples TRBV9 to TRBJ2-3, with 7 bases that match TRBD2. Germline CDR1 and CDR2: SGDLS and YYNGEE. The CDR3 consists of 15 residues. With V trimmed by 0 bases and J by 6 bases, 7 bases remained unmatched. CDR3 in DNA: TGTGCCAGCAGCGTAGCTGGCGGGAGTTGGGATACGCAGTATTTT. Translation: CASSVAGGSWDTQYF. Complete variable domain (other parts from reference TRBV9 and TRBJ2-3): DSGVTQTPKHLITATGQRVTLRCSPRSGDLSVYWYQQSLDQGLQFLIQYYNGEERAKGNILERFSAQQFPDLHSELNLSSLELGDSALYFCASSVAGGSWDTQYFGPGTRLTVL.

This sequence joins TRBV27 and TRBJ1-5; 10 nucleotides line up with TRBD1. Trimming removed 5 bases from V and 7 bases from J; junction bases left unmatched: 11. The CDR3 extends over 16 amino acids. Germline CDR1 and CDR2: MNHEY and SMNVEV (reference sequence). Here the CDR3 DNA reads TGTGCCAGCAGTCCGTGGGCCGGGACAGGGGTCCAGCCCCAGCATTTT. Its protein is CASSPWAGTGVQPQHF.

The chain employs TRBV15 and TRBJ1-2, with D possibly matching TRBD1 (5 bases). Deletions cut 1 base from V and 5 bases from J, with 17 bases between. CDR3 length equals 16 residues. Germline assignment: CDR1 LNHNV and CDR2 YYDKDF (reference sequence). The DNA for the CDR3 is TGTGCCACCAGCAGAGCTTCAACAGGAATCCTATATGGCTACACCTTC. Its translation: CATSRASTGILYGYTF.

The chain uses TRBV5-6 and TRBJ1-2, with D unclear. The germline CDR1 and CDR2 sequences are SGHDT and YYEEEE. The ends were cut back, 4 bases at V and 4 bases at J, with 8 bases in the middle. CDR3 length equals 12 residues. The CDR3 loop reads CASSLRSYGYTF. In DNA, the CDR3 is TGTGCCAGCAGCCTCCGATCCTATGGCTACACCTTC.

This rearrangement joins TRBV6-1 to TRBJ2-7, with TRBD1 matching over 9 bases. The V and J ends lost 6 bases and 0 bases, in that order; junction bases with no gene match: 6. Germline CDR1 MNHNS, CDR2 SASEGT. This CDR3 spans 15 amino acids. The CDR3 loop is CASSRGQGFSYEQYF. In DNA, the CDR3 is TGTGCCAGCAGCCGGGGACAGGGATTCTCCTACGAGCAGTACTTC.

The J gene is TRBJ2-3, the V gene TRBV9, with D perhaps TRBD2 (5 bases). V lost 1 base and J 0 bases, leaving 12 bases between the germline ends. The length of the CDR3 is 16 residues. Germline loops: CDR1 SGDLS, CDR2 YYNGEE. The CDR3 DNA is TGTGCCAGCAGCGTAAGAACGGGGTTTAGCACAGATACGCAGTATTTT. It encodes CASSVRTGFSTDTQYF.

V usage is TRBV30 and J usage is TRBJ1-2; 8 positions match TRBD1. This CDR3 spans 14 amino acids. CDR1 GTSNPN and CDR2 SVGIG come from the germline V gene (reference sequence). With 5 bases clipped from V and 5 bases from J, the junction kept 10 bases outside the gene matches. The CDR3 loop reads CAWLGRGRQYGYTF. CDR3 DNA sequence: TGTGCCTGGTTAGGCAGGGGGCGTCAGTATGGCTACACCTTC.

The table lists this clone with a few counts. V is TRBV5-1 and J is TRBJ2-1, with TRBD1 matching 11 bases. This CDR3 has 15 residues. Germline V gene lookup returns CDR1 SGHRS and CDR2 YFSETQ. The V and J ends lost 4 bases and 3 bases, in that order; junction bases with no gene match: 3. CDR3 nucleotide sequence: TGCGCCAGCAGCCCCGGGACAGGGGGCTACAATGAGCAGTTCTTC. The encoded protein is CASSPGTGGYNEQFF.

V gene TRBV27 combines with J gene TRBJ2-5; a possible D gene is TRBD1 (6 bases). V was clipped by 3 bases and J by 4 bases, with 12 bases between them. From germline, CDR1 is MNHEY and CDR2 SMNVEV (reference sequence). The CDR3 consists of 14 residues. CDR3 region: CASSFAQGRETQYF. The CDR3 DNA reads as TGTGCCAGCAGTTTTGCACAGGGAAGAGAGACCCAGTACTTC.

CDR3 protein: CAWSVQGQGSPLHF. The CDR3, as DNA: TGTGCCTGGAGTGTACAGGGCCAGGGTTCACCCCTCCACTTT. J is TRBJ1-6 and V is TRBV30, with a possible D match to TRBD1 (6 bases). Trimming removed 0 bases from V and 9 bases from J, with 12 bases in between. CDR1 is GTSNPN and CDR2 is SVGIG in the germline V gene (reference sequence). The CDR3 extends over 14 amino acids.